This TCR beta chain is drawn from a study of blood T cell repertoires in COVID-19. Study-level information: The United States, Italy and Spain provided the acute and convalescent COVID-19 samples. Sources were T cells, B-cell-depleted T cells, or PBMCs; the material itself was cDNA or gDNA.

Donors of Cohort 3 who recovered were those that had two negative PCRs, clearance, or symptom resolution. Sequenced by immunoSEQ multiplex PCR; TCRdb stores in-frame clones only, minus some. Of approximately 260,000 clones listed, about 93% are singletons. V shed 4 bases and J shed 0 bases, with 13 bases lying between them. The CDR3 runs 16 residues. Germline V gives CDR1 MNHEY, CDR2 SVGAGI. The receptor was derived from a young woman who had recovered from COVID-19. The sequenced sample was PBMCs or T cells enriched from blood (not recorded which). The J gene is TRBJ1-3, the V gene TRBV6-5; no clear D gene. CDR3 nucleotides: TGTGCCAGCAGTTTGGGCAGGTTAGGCTCTGGAAACACCATATATTTT. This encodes CASSLGRLGSGNTIYF.